This TCR beta chain was captured by sequencing in a study of STAT5B mutations in CD4+ large granular lymphocyte leukemia. The authors' processing: Productive clonotypes were detectable down to 2.59 x 10-5 frequency. Clones were sequenced by immunoSEQ multiplex PCR, and TCRdb holds only the in-frame ones, with some missing. V, J and clone size were drawn from that table, and D and trimming were deduced from the DNA. This repertoire shows 30,000 to 35,000 clones, 85% found once; its top ten account for around 4.6%. Buffy coats from healthy blood donors served as controls. Sequences were obtained from CD4+ T cells from blood buffy coats. The receptor comes from a human donor in good health.

The CDR3 bases are TGCGCCAGCAGCCCCCCACGGACCGGGGAGACCCAGTACTTC. This encodes CASSPPRTGETQYF. V is TRBV5-1 and J is TRBJ2-5; unclear D gene. The CDR3 totals 14 residues. Germline values: CDR1 SGHRS, CDR2 YFSETQ. V gave up 4 bases and J gave up 5 bases, with 15 bases separating them.